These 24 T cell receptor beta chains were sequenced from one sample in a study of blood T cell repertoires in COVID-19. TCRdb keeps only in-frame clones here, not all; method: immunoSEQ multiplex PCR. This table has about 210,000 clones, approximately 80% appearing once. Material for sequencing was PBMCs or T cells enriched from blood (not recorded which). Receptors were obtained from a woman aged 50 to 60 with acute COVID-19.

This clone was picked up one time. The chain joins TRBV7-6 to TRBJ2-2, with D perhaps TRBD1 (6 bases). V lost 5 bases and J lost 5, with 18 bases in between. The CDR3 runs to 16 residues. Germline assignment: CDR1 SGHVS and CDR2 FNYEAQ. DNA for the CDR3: TGTGCCAGCAGCCATCGGTACAGGGAGCGAACCGGGGAGCTGTTTTTT. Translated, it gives CASSHRYRERTGELFF.

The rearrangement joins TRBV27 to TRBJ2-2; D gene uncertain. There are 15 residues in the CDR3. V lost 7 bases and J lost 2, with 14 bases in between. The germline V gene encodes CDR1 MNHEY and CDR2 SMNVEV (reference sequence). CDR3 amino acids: CASTNEAANTGELFF. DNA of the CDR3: TGTGCCAGCACCAACGAGGCAGCAAACACCGGGGAGCTGTTTTTT.

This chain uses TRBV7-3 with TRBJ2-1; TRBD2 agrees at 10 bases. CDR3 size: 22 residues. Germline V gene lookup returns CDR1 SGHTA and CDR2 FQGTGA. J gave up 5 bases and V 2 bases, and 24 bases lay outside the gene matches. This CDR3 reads CASSLWASGSDRPEWEDNEQFF. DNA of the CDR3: TGTGCCAGCAGCTTATGGGCTAGCGGGAGTGACCGCCCCGAGTGGGAGGACAATGAGCAGTTCTTC.

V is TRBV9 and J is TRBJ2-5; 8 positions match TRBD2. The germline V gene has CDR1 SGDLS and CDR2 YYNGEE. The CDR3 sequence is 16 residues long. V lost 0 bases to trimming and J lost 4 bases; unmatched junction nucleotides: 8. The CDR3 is CASSVGTSSVGETQYF. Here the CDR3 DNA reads TGTGCCAGCAGCGTAGGGACTAGCTCGGTTGGAGAGACCCAGTACTTC.

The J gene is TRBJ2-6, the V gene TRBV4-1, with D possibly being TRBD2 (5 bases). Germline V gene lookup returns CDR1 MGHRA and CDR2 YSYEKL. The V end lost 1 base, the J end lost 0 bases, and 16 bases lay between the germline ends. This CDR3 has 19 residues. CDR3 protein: CASSQGLVRTSSGANVLTF. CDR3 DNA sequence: TGCGCCAGCAGCCAAGGTTTGGTCAGAACTAGCTCTGGGGCCAACGTCCTGACTTTC.

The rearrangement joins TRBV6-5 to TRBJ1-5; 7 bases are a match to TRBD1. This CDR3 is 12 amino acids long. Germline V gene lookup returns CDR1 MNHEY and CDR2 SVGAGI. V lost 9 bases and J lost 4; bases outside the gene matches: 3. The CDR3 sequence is CASMTGNQPQHF. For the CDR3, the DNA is TGTGCCAGTATGACAGGGAATCAGCCCCAGCATTTT.

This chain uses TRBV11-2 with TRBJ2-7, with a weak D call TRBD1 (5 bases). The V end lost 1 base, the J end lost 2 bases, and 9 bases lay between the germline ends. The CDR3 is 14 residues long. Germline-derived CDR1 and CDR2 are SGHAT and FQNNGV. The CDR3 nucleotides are TGTGCCAGCAGCTTAGGCAGGGTGACCTACGAGCAGTACTTC. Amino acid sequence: CASSLGRVTYEQYF.

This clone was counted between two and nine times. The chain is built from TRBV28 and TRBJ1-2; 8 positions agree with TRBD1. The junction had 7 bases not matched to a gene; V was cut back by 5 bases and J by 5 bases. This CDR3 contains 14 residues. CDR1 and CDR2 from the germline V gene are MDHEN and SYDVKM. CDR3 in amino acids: CASSVQGARYGYTF. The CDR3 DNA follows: TGTGCCAGCAGTGTCCAGGGGGCTCGGTATGGCTACACCTTC.

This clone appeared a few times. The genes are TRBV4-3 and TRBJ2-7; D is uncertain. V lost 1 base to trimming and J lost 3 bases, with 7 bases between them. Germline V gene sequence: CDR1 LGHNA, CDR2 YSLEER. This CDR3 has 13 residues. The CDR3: CASSQAFSYEQYF. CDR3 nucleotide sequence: TGCGCCAGCAGCCAAGCCTTCAGCTACGAGCAGTACTTC.

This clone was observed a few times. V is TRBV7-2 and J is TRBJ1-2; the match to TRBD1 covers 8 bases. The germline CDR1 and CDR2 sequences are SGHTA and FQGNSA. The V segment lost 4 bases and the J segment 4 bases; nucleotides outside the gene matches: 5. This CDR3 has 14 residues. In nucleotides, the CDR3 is TGTGCCAGCAGCTCTCTAGGGACAGGCTATGGCTACACCTTC. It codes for CASSSLGTGYGYTF.

CDR3 sequence: CASSLRASPSYEQYF. The CDR3 DNA reads TGTGCCAGCAGCTTACGCGCTAGCCCTTCCTACGAGCAGTACTTC. The chain uses TRBV7-2 and TRBJ2-7, with D maybe TRBD2 (5 bases). The length of the CDR3 is 15 residues. The V gene lost 2 bases and the J gene lost 1 base, with 12 bases spanning the gap. CDR1 and CDR2 from the germline V gene are SGHTA and FQGNSA. Complete variable domain (other parts from reference TRBV7-2 and TRBJ2-7): GAGVSQSPSNKVTEKGKDVELRCDPISGHTALYWYRQSLGQGLEFLIYFQGNSAPDKSGLPSDRFSAERTGGSVSTLTIQRTQQEDSAVYLCASSLRASPSYEQYFGPGTRLTVT.

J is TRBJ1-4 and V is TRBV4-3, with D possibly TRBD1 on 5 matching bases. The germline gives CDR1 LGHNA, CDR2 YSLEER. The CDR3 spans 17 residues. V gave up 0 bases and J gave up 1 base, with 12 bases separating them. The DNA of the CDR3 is TGCGCCAGCAGCCAAGATCTGGGGGGGGTAACTAATGAAAAACTGTTTTTT. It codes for CASSQDLGGVTNEKLFF.

The CDR3 DNA sequence: TGTGCCAGCAGCGGACAGGGTACCTACCAAGAGACCCAGTACTTC. Amino acids: CASSGQGTYQETQYF. J is TRBJ2-5 and V is TRBV9; 7 bases match TRBD1. The CDR3 is made up of 15 amino acids. From germline, CDR1 is SGDLS and CDR2 YYNGEE. Germline trimming cut 3 bases from V and 0 bases from J; bases unmatched to any gene: 5.

Written as DNA, the CDR3 is TGTGCCAGCAGCTTAGACATGGGACAGGTTAATATCGAGCAGTACTTC. As protein: CASSLDMGQVNIEQYF. This rearrangement joins TRBV11-3 to TRBJ2-7; 8 nucleotides line up with TRBD1. This CDR3 comprises 16 residues. The trim removed 0 bases at V and 6 bases at J, leaving 10 bases unmatched. Looked up from germline, CDR1 is SGHNT and CDR2 is YENEEA.

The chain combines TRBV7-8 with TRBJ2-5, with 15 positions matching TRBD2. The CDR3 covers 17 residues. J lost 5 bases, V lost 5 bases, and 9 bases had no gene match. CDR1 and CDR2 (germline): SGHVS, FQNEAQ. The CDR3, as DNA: TGTGCCAGCAGCCAAGGGACTAGCGGGGGGCGGGGGGAGACCCAGTACTTC. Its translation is CASSQGTSGGRGETQYF.

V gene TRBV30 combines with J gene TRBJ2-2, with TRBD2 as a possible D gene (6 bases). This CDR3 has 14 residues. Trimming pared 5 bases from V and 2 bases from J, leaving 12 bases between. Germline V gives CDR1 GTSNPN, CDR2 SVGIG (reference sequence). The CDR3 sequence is CAWVGGFNTGELFF. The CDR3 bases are TGTGCCTGGGTCGGGGGTTTTAACACCGGGGAGCTGTTTTTT.

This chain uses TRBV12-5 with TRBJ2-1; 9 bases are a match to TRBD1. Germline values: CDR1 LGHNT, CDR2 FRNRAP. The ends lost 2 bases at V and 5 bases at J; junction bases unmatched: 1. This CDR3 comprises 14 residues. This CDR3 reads CASGLWTGDNEQFF. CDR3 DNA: TGTGCTAGTGGTTTGTGGACAGGGGACAATGAGCAGTTCTTC.

The CDR3 nucleotides read TGTGCCAGCAATCAAGCCGGCAATCAGCCCCAGCATTTT. Translation gives CASNQAGNQPQHF. The chain is built from TRBV2 and TRBJ1-5; D ambiguous. Germline V gene lookup returns CDR1 SNHLY and CDR2 FYNNEI. The CDR3 extends over 13 amino acids. V dropped 7 bases and J dropped 2 bases, with 9 bases sitting between them.

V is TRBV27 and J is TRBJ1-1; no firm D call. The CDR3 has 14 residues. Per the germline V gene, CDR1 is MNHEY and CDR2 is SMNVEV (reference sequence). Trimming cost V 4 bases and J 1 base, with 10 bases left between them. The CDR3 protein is CASSWARGNTEAFF. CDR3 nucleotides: TGTGCCAGCAGTTGGGCCCGGGGGAACACTGAAGCTTTCTTT.

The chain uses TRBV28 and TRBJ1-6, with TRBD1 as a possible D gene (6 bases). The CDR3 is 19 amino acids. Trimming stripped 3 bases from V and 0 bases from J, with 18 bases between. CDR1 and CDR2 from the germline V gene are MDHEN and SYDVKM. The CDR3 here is CASSFYGTRAGSYNSPLHF. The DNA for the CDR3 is TGTGCCAGCAGTTTTTACGGGACACGGGCGGGCTCCTATAATTCACCCCTCCACTTT.

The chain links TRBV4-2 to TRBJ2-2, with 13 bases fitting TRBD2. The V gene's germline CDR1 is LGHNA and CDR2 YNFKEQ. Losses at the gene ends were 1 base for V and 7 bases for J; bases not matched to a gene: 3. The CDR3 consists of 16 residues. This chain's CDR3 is CASSQGGLAGFGELFF. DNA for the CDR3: TGTGCCAGCAGCCAAGGGGGACTAGCGGGGTTCGGGGAGCTGTTTTTT.

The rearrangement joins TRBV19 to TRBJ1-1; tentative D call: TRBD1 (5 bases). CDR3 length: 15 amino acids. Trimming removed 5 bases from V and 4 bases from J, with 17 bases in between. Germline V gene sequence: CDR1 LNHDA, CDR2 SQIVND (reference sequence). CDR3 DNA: TGTGCCAGTAGTGTCCCAGGGTCCGCAAGCACTGAAGCTTTCTTT. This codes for CASSVPGSASTEAFF.

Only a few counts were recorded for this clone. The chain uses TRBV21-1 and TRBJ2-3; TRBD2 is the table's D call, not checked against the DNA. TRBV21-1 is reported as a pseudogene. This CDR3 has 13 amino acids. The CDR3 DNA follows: TGTGCCAGCGAGGGACTTGGCACAGATACGCAGTATTTT. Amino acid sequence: CASEGLGTDTQYF.

The CDR3 loop is CASSGTGSFNYGYTF. CDR3 in DNA: TGTGCCAGCAGCGGGACAGGGTCGTTCAACTATGGCTACACCTTC. The chain carries TRBV9 and TRBJ1-2; the match to TRBD1 covers 8 bases. This CDR3 contains 15 residues. In germline, CDR1 is SGDLS, CDR2 YYNGEE. The ends lost 3 bases at V and 2 bases at J; junction bases unmatched: 6.